This T cell receptor beta chain was captured in a study of resident and recirculating memory T cells in vitiligo. About this clone: Germline and junction disagree at one end, which may indicate a read error.

CDR1 and CDR2 from the germline V gene are SQVTM and ANQGSEA. The CDR3 totals 14 residues. Measured with immunoSEQ multiplex PCR; TCRdb has only the in-frame clones, and not every one. The table has roughly 76,000 clones, roughly nine tenths seen once. The sample consisted of blood. V and J are TRBV29-1 and TRBJ2-7; 8 nucleotides align to TRBD1. This clonotype originated in a male donor with vitiligo. This CDR3 is CSVARTGPLDEQHF. In nucleotides, the CDR3 is TGCAGCGTAGCCCGGACAGGGCCCCTGGACGAGCAGCACTTC.